This record covers a single TCR beta chain. Cohorts were based on clinical histories the participants reported. Profiled with immunoSEQ multiplex PCR; TCRdb holds only in-frame clones, not every one. The sample shows hundreds of thousands of clones, roughly nine tenths of them seen only once. This sample is drawn from a study of blood T cell repertoires in COVID-19. The source is a woman in her forties or fifties who had been exposed to COVID-19. Sequencing was done on a sample of PBMCs or T cells enriched from blood (not recorded which).

The CDR3 bases are TGTGCCAGCAGCTTGGAACCGGGACTCTCGATCTCTGGAAACACCATATATTTT. Translation gives CASSLEPGLSISGNTIYF. The V and J genes are TRBV5-4 and TRBJ1-3; a weak D match, TRBD1 (5 bases). Germline CDR1 is SGHNT and CDR2 is YYREEE (reference sequence). V gave up 0 bases and J gave up 0 bases, with 16 bases separating them. The CDR3 extends over 18 amino acids.